These T cell receptor beta chains were read from a single sample in a study of blood T cell repertoires in COVID-19. The assay was immunoSEQ multiplex PCR, and TCRdb's table has in-frame clones only and misses some. This sample has hundreds of thousands of clones, with 85% to 90% found just once. The specimen sequenced was PBMCs or T cells enriched from blood (not recorded which). The source is a man younger than 45 who had recovered from COVID-19. Both conserved end residues are part of each CDR3. The D gene is left open where the match is weak. A clone size is listed for some rows: how often the clone was seen (once, few, many), or a class if it is expanded.

TRBV7-2	15	TRBD1	TRBJ1-1	NA	TGTGCCAGCAGCTTCGGGACAGGCAGGGGGACTGAAGCTTTCTTT	CASSFGTGRGTEAFF
TRBV24-1	16	TRBD2	TRBJ2-7	NA	TGTGCCACCAGTGACCCTGTGCAGGGAGGGTCCTACGAGCAGTACTTC	CATSDPVQGGSYEQYF
TRBV2	14	TRBD2	TRBJ2-2	NA	TGTGCCAGCAAAATGAGCGGGGGCACCGGGGAGCTGTTTTTT	CASKMSGGTGELFF
TRBV28	14	TRBD1	TRBJ1-3	once	TGTGCCAGCTCCACAGGGGGAGCTGGAGACACCATATATTTT	CASSTGGAGDTIYF
TRBV30	16	NA	TRBJ1-6	NA	TGTGCCTGGAGTGTAGGGGGGGCCCTCTATAATTCACCCCTCCACTTT	CAWSVGGALYNSPLHF
TRBV5-1	14	NA	TRBJ1-1	once	TGCGCCAGCAGCCTCAGGGGACCTTGGACTGAAGCTTTCTTT	CASSLRGPWTEAFF
TRBV5-1	15	NA	TRBJ1-6	once	TGCGCCAGCACCACGAAAGGGGGAGACAATTCACCCCTCCACTTT	CASTTKGGDNSPLHF
TRBV19	13	NA	TRBJ1-1	NA	TGTGCCAGTAGGGGTCGGGGGGACACTGAAGCTTTCTTT	CASRGRGDTEAFF
TRBV19	13	TRBD1	TRBJ1-5	NA	TGTGCCAGTAGTATTCTCCCTGGACAGGGGAAGCATTTT	CASSILPGQGKHF
TRBV3-1/TRBV3-2	17	TRBD2	TRBJ2-7	once	TGTGCCAGCAGCCAAGTTTTGGGGACTAGCGGGAGTTACGAGCAGTACTTC	CASSQVLGTSGSYEQYF